This section outlines one T cell receptor beta chain sequence together with its context. This sample is drawn from a study of T cell responses to AZD1222 COVID-19 vaccine. Per germline, CDR1 SGHTA and CDR2 FQGNSA. The length of the CDR3 is 15 residues. V lost 2 bases and J 4 bases, leaving 11 bases between the germline ends. Only in-frame clones appear in the TCRdb table, and some are missing; sequencing was by immunoSEQ multiplex PCR. The sample consists of about 91,000 clones, more than 70% of them appearing once. The rearrangement links TRBV7-2 to TRBJ2-2; D perhaps matches TRBD1 (5 bases). This specimen consisted of peripheral blood, obtained on day 0 of AZD1222 vaccination. The TCR was taken from an adult in good health. CDR3 DNA sequence: TGTGCCAGCAGCTTAAAAGGGGCCATCACCGGGGAGCTGTTTTTT. Its protein is CASSLKGAITGELFF.